What follows are 22 T cell receptor beta chains derived from one specimen sequenced in a study of T cells in Graves' hyperthyroidism and ophthalmopathy. There were TCR beta CDR3 regions amplified from RNA transcripts. The TCR CDR3 was amplified in a first-round RT-PCR using the HTBI primer set. In TCRdb, the multiplex PCR reads were re-called with MiXCR into one record per CDR3 protein. The profile covers about 640,000 distinct CDR3 sequences, with less than 25% appearing a single time and more than 30% taken by the ten largest. Sample: blood. Receptor source: a man aged 30 to 39 with Graves' ophthalmopathy.

This clonotype was detected only a few times. The J gene is TRBJ2-7, the V gene TRBV5-1; tentative D call: TRBD2 (5 bases). V lost 0 bases to trimming and J lost 2 bases, with 9 bases between them. The CDR3 runs to 14 residues. Looked up from germline, CDR1 is SGHRS and CDR2 is YFSETQ. This CDR3 is CASSLEGLTYEQYF. CDR3 nucleotides: TGCGCCAGCAGCTTGGAAGGACTCACCTACGAGCAGTACTTC.

This clonotype was counted at least ten times. This chain uses TRBV15 with TRBJ2-3; the D is unclear. V was clipped by 3 bases and J by 5 bases, with 9 bases between them. CDR1 is LNHNV and CDR2 is YYDKDF in the germline V gene (reference sequence). CDR3 length equals 13 residues. This CDR3 reads CATSSRGGDTQYF. The CDR3 region has the DNA TGTGCCACCAGCAGTCGAGGCGGAGATACGCAGTATTTT.

The chain employs TRBV28 and TRBJ1-3, with D possibly matching TRBD1 (6 bases). CDR3 length: 15 residues. Germline V gene sequence: CDR1 MDHEN, CDR2 SYDVKM. Trimming left V 6 bases short and J 0 bases short, with 12 bases between. CDR3 bases: TGTGCCAGCAGAGTGGAGGGGGACTCTGGAAACACCATATATTTT. Translation gives CASRVEGDSGNTIYF.

V and J are TRBV6-2 or TRBV6-3 and TRBJ1-5, with D uncertain. V lost 4 bases and J lost 3, with 10 bases in between. This CDR3 spans 14 amino acids. Germline loops: CDR1 MNHEY, CDR2 SVGEGT. CDR3 loop: CASSLSNINQPQHF. The CDR3, as DNA: TGTGCCAGCAGTTTATCCAACATCAATCAGCCCCAGCATTTT.

V is TRBV28 and J is TRBJ2-5, with unresolved D. The CDR3 length is 14 residues. Germline CDR1 reads MDHEN; CDR2 reads SYDVKM. The V end lost 0 bases, the J end lost 3 bases, and 8 bases lay between the germline ends. CDR3 sequence reads: CASSLWEKKETQYF. CDR3 coding DNA: TGTGCCAGCAGTTTATGGGAGAAGAAAGAGACCCAGTACTTC.

This clonotype was recorded many times. This chain connects TRBV5-6 to TRBJ2-1; D ambiguous. Germline lookup yields CDR1 SGHDT and CDR2 YYEEEE. V was pared by 1 base and J by 6 bases, with 8 bases between. The CDR3 spans 13 residues. CDR3 residues: CASSLHMSNEQFF. Here the CDR3 DNA reads TGTGCCAGCAGCTTGCATATGAGCAATGAGCAGTTCTTC.

This clonotype was found a few times. The chain joins TRBV6-1 to TRBJ1-4; 8 nucleotides line up with TRBD1. This CDR3 spans 14 amino acids. Looked up from germline, CDR1 is MNHNS and CDR2 is SASEGT. J lost 8 bases, V lost 6 bases, and 8 bases had no gene match. In DNA form, the CDR3 reads TGTGCCAGCAGCGCGACAGGGGTGGTCGAAAAACTGTTTTTT. It translates to CASSATGVVEKLFF.

The V and J genes are TRBV19 and TRBJ2-7, with unresolved D. Germline CDR1 is LNHDA and CDR2 is SQIVND (reference sequence). The CDR3 is 13 residues long. Trimming took 5 bases from V and 6 from J, leaving 14 bases between them. The CDR3 loop reads CASSEMDLSEQYF. The CDR3, as DNA: TGTGCCAGTAGTGAAATGGATCTATCCGAGCAGTACTTC.

This clonotype appeared a single time. This chain uses TRBV5-1 with TRBJ2-7, with D unresolved. This CDR3 comprises 11 residues. In germline, CDR1 is SGHRS, CDR2 YFSETQ. Trimming cost V 6 bases and J 3 bases, with 7 bases left between them. CDR3 sequence (DNA): TGCGCCAGCAACTACAACTACGAGCAGTACTTC. It encodes CASNYNYEQYF.

This clonotype showed up just a few times. This chain connects TRBV6-1 to TRBJ2-5; 8 nucleotides line up with TRBD2. This CDR3 has 17 amino acids. Germline CDR1 and CDR2: MNHNS and SASEGT. V shed 7 bases, J shed 4 bases, and the junction held 17 bases outside the gene matches. The CDR3 reads CASTNVGSGRGRETQYF. The CDR3 DNA reads TGTGCCAGCACCAATGTGGGGAGCGGGAGAGGGAGAGAGACCCAGTACTTC.

This clonotype was counted many times. The genes are TRBV7-9 and TRBJ2-7, with no clear D. V was trimmed by 6 bases and J by 2 bases, leaving 14 bases between them. There are 14 residues in the CDR3. Germline V gene sequence: CDR1 SEHNR, CDR2 FQNEAQ (reference sequence). CDR3 sequence reads: CASSDRVDPYEQYF. DNA of the CDR3: TGTGCCAGCAGTGACCGAGTAGACCCCTACGAGCAGTACTTC.

V usage is TRBV6-1 and J usage is TRBJ2-7; TRBD2 is a possible D gene (7 bases). V lost 7 bases, J lost 5 bases, and 21 bases lay in between. The CDR3 contains 15 residues. Germline CDR1 and CDR2: MNHNS and SASEGT. CDR3 sequence: CASNSDAGALNEQYF. The CDR3 nucleotides are TGTGCCAGCAACTCCGATGCGGGGGCGCTCAACGAGCAGTACTTC.

The chain recombines TRBV4-2 with TRBJ2-2; D unclear. The CDR3 is 16 amino acids. Germline V gene sequence: CDR1 LGHNA, CDR2 YNFKEQ. V lost 0 bases to trimming and J lost 0 bases, with 8 bases between them. The CDR3 sequence: CASSQDGGANTGELFF. DNA for the CDR3: TGTGCCAGCAGCCAAGATGGCGGTGCGAACACCGGGGAGCTGTTTTTT.

In its sample, this clonotype was seen many times. V is TRBV28 and J is TRBJ2-7; 10 nucleotides agree with TRBD1. The CDR3 is made up of 14 amino acids. Germline V gene sequence: CDR1 MDHEN, CDR2 SYDVKM. Trimming cost V 6 bases and J 7 bases; bases outside gene matches: 9. CDR3: CASSPLTGGLEQYF. The CDR3 DNA reads TGTGCCAGCAGCCCGCTGACAGGGGGCTTGGAGCAGTACTTC.

This clonotype was seen at least ten times. The chain carries TRBV30 and TRBJ1-5, with D possibly matching TRBD1 (6 bases). Germline V gene data show CDR1 as GTSNPN and CDR2 as SVGIG (reference sequence). The CDR3 length is 13 residues. V lost 2 bases to trimming and J lost 7 bases, with 12 bases between them. This CDR3 is CAWSQQGGQPQHF. CDR3 nucleotide sequence: TGTGCCTGGAGTCAACAGGGTGGCCAGCCCCAGCATTTT.

This clonotype showed up just a few times. The V and J genes are TRBV18 and TRBJ2-5; TRBD1 aligns across 10 bases. The CDR3 contains 16 residues. Looked up from germline, CDR1 is KGHSH and CDR2 is LQKENI. J gave up 2 bases and V 0 bases, and 3 bases lay outside the gene matches. The CDR3 reads CASSPPKGQGQETQYF. The CDR3 bases are TGTGCCAGCTCACCACCGAAGGGACAGGGGCAAGAGACCCAGTACTTC.

This clonotype was counted at least ten times. The V and J genes are TRBV20-1 and TRBJ2-1, with 9 bases identical to TRBD2. From germline, CDR1 is DFQATT and CDR2 SNEGSKA (reference sequence). This CDR3 has 14 residues. V was pared by 3 bases and J by 9 bases, with 9 bases of the junction left unmatched. CDR3 nucleotide sequence: TGCAGTGCTAGGCCGGCGGGAGGGCCGGGTGAGCAGTTCTTC. Protein: CSARPAGGPGEQFF.

This clonotype showed up many times. V and J are TRBV7-2 and TRBJ2-7, with D possibly being TRBD2 (5 bases). From germline, CDR1 is SGHTA and CDR2 FQGNSA. The CDR3 runs to 15 residues. Trimming removed 1 base at V and 3 bases at J, with 13 bases between. Here the CDR3 reads CASSLELAPNYEQYF. The CDR3, as DNA: TGTGCCAGCAGCTTAGAGCTAGCCCCCAACTACGAGCAGTACTTC. Based on the CDR3 plus reference TRBV7-2 and TRBJ2-7, the full variable domain is GAGVSQSPSNKVTEKGKDVELRCDPISGHTALYWYRQSLGQGLEFLIYFQGNSAPDKSGLPSDRFSAERTGGSVSTLTIQRTQQEDSAVYLCASSLELAPNYEQYFGPGTRLTVT.

This clonotype was picked up a small number of times. V is TRBV11-1 and J is TRBJ2-2; no reliable D call. The germline CDR1 and CDR2 sequences are SGHAT and FQDESV (reference sequence). V was pared by 5 bases and J by 6 bases, with 13 bases between. The CDR3 sequence is 14 residues long. In nucleotides, the CDR3 is TGTGCCAGCAGCCCCCAACCCAACCCCGGGGAGCTGTTTTTT. As protein: CASSPQPNPGELFF.

This clonotype was seen a handful of times. The genes are TRBV2 and TRBJ2-1, with 9 bases aligning to TRBD1. CDR1 SNHLY and CDR2 FYNNEI come from the germline V gene. The CDR3 length is 15 residues. With V trimmed by 6 bases and J by 2 bases, 5 bases remained unmatched. In nucleotides, the CDR3 is TGTGCCAGCAGGGGGGACAGGGCCACCTACAATGAGCAGTTCTTC. Residues: CASRGDRATYNEQFF.

The chain is built from TRBV4-1 and TRBJ1-2; the D is unclear. Trimming removed 4 bases at V and 0 bases at J, with 15 bases between. CDR1 is MGHRA and CDR2 is YSYEKL in the germline V gene. This CDR3 contains 16 residues. In DNA form, the CDR3 reads TGCGCCAGCAGCCCATTTCCGGACCTCTCTAACTATGGCTACACCTTC. It specifies CASSPFPDLSNYGYTF.

In this sample, this clonotype turned up a few times. V usage is TRBV19 and J usage is TRBJ1-5; D not certain. Trimming took off 5 bases at V and 4 bases at J, with 15 bases between the two ends. Germline V lookup: CDR1 LNHDA, CDR2 SQIVND (reference sequence). The CDR3 loop spans 15 amino acids. The CDR3 protein is CASSQDHIENQPQHF. The CDR3 DNA reads TGTGCCAGTAGTCAAGACCATATTGAGAATCAGCCCCAGCATTTT.